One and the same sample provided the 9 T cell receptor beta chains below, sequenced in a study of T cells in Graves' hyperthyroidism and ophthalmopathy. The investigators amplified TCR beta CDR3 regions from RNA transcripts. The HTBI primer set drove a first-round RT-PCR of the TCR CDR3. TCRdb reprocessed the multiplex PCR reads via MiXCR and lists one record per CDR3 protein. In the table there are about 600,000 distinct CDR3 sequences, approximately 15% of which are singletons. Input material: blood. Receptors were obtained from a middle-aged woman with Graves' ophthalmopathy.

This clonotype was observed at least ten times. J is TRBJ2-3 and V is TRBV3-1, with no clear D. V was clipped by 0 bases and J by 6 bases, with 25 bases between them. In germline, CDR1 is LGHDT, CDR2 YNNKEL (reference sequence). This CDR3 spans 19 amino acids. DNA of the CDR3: TGTGCCAGCAGCCAAGATGTGTTGGCGGCTCCCCCCCGGCTGGATACGCAGTATTTT. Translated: CASSQDVLAAPPRLDTQYF.

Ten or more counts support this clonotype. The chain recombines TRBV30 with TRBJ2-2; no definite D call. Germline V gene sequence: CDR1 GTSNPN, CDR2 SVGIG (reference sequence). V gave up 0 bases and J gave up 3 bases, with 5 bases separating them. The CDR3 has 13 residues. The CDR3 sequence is CAWSVTDTGELFF. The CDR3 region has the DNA TGTGCCTGGAGTGTTACAGACACCGGGGAGCTGTTTTTT.

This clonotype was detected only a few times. The CDR3 DNA reads TGTGCCTGGAGCAACTCAGCGGGAGCAGAGACCCAGTACTTC. Residues: CAWSNSAGAETQYF. The chain uses TRBV30 and TRBJ2-5; 8 bases align to TRBD2. J was trimmed by 4 bases and V by 3 bases; bases with no gene match: 7. CDR3 length: 14 residues. Germline V gene lookup returns CDR1 GTSNPN and CDR2 SVGIG (reference sequence).

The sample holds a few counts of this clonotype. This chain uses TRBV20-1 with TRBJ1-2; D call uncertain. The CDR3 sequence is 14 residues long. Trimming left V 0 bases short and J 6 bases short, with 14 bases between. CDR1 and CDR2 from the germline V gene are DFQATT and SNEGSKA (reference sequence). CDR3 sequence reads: CSARDRRAGDGYTF. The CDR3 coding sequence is TGCAGTGCTAGAGATAGAAGGGCCGGTGATGGCTACACCTTC.

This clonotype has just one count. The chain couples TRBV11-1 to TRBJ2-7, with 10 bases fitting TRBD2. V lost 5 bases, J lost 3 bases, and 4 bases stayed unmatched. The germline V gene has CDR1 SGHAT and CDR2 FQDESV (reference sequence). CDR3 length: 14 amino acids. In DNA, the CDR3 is TGTGCCAGCAGCCCCCGGACTAGCGGCTACGAGCAGTACTTC. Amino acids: CASSPRTSGYEQYF.

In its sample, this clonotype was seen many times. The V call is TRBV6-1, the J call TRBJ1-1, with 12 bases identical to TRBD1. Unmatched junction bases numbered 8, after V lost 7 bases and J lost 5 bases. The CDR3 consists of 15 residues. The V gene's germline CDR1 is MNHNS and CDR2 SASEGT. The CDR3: CASTKGQGARTEAFF. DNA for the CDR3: TGTGCCAGCACCAAGGGACAGGGGGCACGGACTGAAGCTTTCTTT.

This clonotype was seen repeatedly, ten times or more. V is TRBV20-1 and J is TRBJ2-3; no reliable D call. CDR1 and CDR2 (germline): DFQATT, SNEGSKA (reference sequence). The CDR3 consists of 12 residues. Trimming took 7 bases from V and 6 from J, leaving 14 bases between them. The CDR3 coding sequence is TGCAGTGTGGTTGAGCTCCTGGATACGCAGTATTTT. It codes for CSVVELLDTQYF.

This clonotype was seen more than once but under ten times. CDR3 nucleotide sequence: TGCAGCTCTTTTGGAGGGAGTAATGAGCAGTTCTTC. This translates into CSSFGGSNEQFF. The rearrangement joins TRBV29-1 to TRBJ2-1, with a possible D match to TRBD2 (6 bases). This CDR3 has 12 residues. The germline V and J ends were trimmed by 8 bases and 7 bases, with 15 bases remaining between them. Looked up from germline, CDR1 is SQVTM and CDR2 is ANQGSEA.

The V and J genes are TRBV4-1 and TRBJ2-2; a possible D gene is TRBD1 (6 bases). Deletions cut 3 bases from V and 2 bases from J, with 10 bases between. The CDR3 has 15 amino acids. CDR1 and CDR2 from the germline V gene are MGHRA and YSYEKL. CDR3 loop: CASSHSTGNTGELFF. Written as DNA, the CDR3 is TGCGCCAGCAGCCATTCGACAGGCAACACCGGGGAGCTGTTTTTT.